This passage covers 4 T cell receptor beta chains from one sample sequenced in a study of cytomegalovirus exposure and HLA in healthy donors. Primers: 60 Vbeta forward and 13 Jbeta reverse. Libraries were prepared by immunoSEQ multiplex PCR; TCRdb keeps only in-frame clonotypes and omits some of them. The data contain more than 150,000 clones, roughly 80% of them seen just once; the ten biggest clones take up 6.6%. The sample taken for sequencing was PBMCs. These receptors came from a woman aged 45-59 years in good health and CMV-seropositive.

The genes are TRBV27 and TRBJ2-2; 8 nucleotides line up with TRBD1. This CDR3 has 16 amino acids. Looked up from germline, CDR1 is MNHEY and CDR2 is SMNVEV (reference sequence). The trim removed 6 bases at V and 0 bases at J, leaving 6 bases unmatched. The CDR3 region is CASRDPTGANTGELFF. CDR3 DNA sequence: TGTGCCAGCAGGGACCCGACAGGGGCGAACACCGGGGAGCTGTTTTTT.

The chain couples TRBV13 to TRBJ2-7; 7 bases are shared with TRBD2. CDR3 length: 13 residues. V shed 3 bases, J shed 3 bases, and the junction held 2 bases outside the gene matches. CDR1 and CDR2 from the germline V gene are PRHDT and FYEKMQ (reference sequence). CDR3 loop: CASSLGGSYEQYF. The CDR3, as DNA: TGTGCCAGCAGCTTGGGAGGGAGCTACGAGCAGTACTTC.

This chain connects TRBV7-8 to TRBJ1-2, with 12 bases aligning to TRBD1. Germline V gene lookup returns CDR1 SGHVS and CDR2 FQNEAQ. V shed 4 bases, J shed 7 bases, and the junction held 7 bases outside the gene matches. The CDR3 sequence is 15 residues long. The CDR3: CASSSSGGQGAGYTF. CDR3 sequence (DNA): TGTGCCAGCAGCTCGAGTGGGGGACAGGGGGCTGGCTACACCTTC.

The rearrangement joins TRBV28 to TRBJ1-5; D gene uncertain. This CDR3 has 12 amino acids. Germline assignment: CDR1 MDHEN and CDR2 SYDVKM. V was cut by 1 base and J by 10 bases, with 8 bases left in between. CDR3 region: CASSLLAEPQHF. As DNA, the CDR3 is TGTGCCAGCAGTTTATTGGCAGAACCCCAGCATTTT.